This paragraph reports one TCR beta chain. Which antigen it targets is not known. Base qualities are missing; no much larger clone stands one base away. The first patient joined ICON in 2016, and enrollment wrapped up when the last patient was enrolled in the second half of 2018. From a subcohort of 76 patients, fresh tumor and matched uninvolved tissue were collected for in-depth immune analyses, including TCR sequencing. No cell sorting was done, and TCR sequencing was instead run on DNA isolated from bulk tissue. These data are taken from a study of tumor-infiltrating lymphocytes in localized non-small cell lung cancer (dated by TCRdb to about 2021). Study-wide context: The cohort included patients whose samples were collected after neoadjuvant chemotherapy, as well as both smokers and never-smokers and several histologies. TCR sequencing was one of several integrated assays, alongside flow cytometry, multiplex immunofluorescence, RNA-seq, exome sequencing and proteomics, applied to the same patients. In total, the ICON cohort consisted of approximately 140 surgical patients with localized non-small cell lung cancer who had their tumors resected. Each patient contributed resected tumor tissue and uninvolved lung tissue from the same patient, described as non-adjacent to the tumor. A total of around 50 patients were included in the paired tumor versus uninvolved lung comparison of immunoSEQ T-cell fraction. Broader findings and caveats from the paper: Because different assays used different pieces of the same tissue, technical variation could not be distinguished from intratumor heterogeneity. Consistent with immunofluorescence CD3 counts, TCRbeta sequencing supported greater T cell infiltration in tumors than in uninvolved lung tissue. Because assay coverage varied across patients depending on available tissue quantity, TCR sequencing was performed for only a subset of the cohort. The TCR-derived T-cell fraction showed no difference between the flow cytometry-defined immunotypes IM1 (good prognosis) and IM2 (poor prognosis).

Its CDR3 holds 16 amino acids, cysteine through phenylalanine. CDR3 DNA is the only sequence kept; it has 48 bases, read in frame from the first base. From a lookup of the germline V gene, CDR1 and CDR2 are MDHEN and SYDVKM. V loses 3 bases of germline sequence and J loses 2 bases, and the interval between the two ends is 14 bases. TCR sequencing with the immunoSEQ assay provided the T-cell fraction in tumor and uninvolved lung tissue. The original methods were these. For survival analysis, patients were divided into high (upper tertile) and low (lower two tertiles) T-cell fraction groups, which were compared by log-rank test. Paired tumor versus uninvolved lung differences in T-cell fraction were tested with a signed-rank test. In its TCRdb copy, this immuneACCESS table keeps in-frame sequences only and misses some clones. Where compared with another copy, unresolved V genes explain less than half of these, and the others have no known cause. The D gene and trimming were derived from the DNA, and the V and J assignments and clone size from that table. In all, the sample holds about 14,000 clones, and around four fifths of those were seen once. Roughly an eighth of the sample is held by the ten biggest clonotypes.

The chain was built from TRBV28 and TRBJ1-5, and possibly TRBD1, on 5 matching bases. The TCR originated in a human donor with non-small cell lung cancer. Sample: uninvolved lung tissue not adjacent to the tumor. CDR3 protein: CASSFAGGGGNQPQHF. The DNA sequence is TGTGCCAGCAGTTTCGCGGGGGGTGGTGGCAATCAGCCCCAGCATTTT.